Included here is one T cell receptor beta chain sequence, with context. No antigen is known for it. The V gene lost 0 bases and the J gene lost 2 bases, with 8 bases spanning the gap. CDR1 SGHDT and CDR2 YYEEEE come from the germline V gene. The CDR3 loop spans 14 amino acids. These data are taken from a study of T cell responses to AZD1222 COVID-19 vaccine. Study conclusions and caveats: Reports say nearly half of spike-specific TCRs go after unmutated variant regions. All repertoire sampling was performed exclusively after the peak T cell response. Possibly, clonal diversity was underestimated; donors were largely white British and included more females. Regions 160-218 and 743-854 dominated among vaccine-associated CD4 TCRs spanning spike.

The repertoire was sequenced with immunoSEQ multiplex PCR; TCRdb's copy has only in-frame clones and lacks some. This repertoire shows more than 90,000 clones, 90% found once; its top ten account for 1.3%. The chain links TRBV5-6 to TRBJ1-1; no clear D. The sequenced sample was peripheral blood, obtained on day 0 of AZD1222 vaccination. The sequence was collected from an adult in good health. CDR3 amino acids: CASSLAAGNTEAFF. DNA for the CDR3: TGTGCCAGCAGCTTGGCCGCGGGAAACACTGAAGCTTTCTTT.